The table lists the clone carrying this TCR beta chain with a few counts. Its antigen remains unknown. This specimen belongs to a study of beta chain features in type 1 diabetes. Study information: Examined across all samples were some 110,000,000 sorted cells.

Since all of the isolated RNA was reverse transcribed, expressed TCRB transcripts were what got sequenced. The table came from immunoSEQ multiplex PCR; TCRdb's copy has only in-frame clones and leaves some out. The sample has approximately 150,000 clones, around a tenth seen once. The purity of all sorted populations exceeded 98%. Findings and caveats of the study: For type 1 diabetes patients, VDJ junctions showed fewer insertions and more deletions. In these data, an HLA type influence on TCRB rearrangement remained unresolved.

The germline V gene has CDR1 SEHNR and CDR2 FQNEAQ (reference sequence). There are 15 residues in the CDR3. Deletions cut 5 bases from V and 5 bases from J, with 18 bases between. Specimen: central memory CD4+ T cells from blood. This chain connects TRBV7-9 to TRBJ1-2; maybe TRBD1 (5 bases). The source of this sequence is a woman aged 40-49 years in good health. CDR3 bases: TGTGCCAGCAGCCACGTGAGCAGGGCGAAGTATGGCTACACCTTC. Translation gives CASSHVSRAKYGYTF. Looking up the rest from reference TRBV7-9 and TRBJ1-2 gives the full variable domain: DTGVSQNPRHKITKRGQNVTFRCDPISEHNRLYWYRQTLGQGPEFLTYFQNEAQLEKSRLLSDRFSAERPKGSFSTLEIQRTEQGDSAMYLCASSHVSRAKYGYTFGSGTRLTVV.